This T cell receptor (beta chain) was retrieved from a study of cytotoxic CD8 clonotypes in ibrutinib-treated CLL. Notes on the study in general: Sustained-remission and progressing patients were not sampled at matched times. Clonality increased at ibrutinib response and stayed stable in sustained remission. At progression, however, it fell back toward baseline.

Sequencing used immunoSEQ multiplex PCR; TCRdb keeps in-frame clones, though not all of them. The profile shows 130,000 to 150,000 clones, 91% of them singletons. Points on this clone: The antigen remains unidentified.

The CDR3 sequence is 15 residues long. The V segment lost 4 bases and the J segment 7 bases; nucleotides outside the gene matches: 5. CDR1 and CDR2 from the germline V gene are MNHEY and SMNVEV (reference sequence). The origin of this receptor is a human donor with chronic lymphocytic leukemia. Source: PBMCs, taken after 12 months of ibrutinib treatment. The chain joins TRBV27 to TRBJ1-5, with 12 bases aligning to TRBD1. The CDR3 DNA reads as TGTGCCAGCAGTTCCGGGACAGGGGGCGAACAGCCCCAGCATTTT. The encoded protein is CASSSGTGGEQPQHF.